This T cell receptor (beta chain) derives from a study of early stage breast cancer tumors. Study background: Among some twelve ER+/PR+/HER2- tumors, eight were ductal, four lobular. General study findings and limits: Blood repertoires resembled normal breast more than tumor.

Some clones are missing from TCRdb's copy, which holds only in-frame ones; the method was immunoSEQ multiplex PCR. The sample consists of over 11,000 clones, around 80% of them appearing once. There are 14 residues in the CDR3. Germline V CDR1 and CDR2: SGHRS, YFSETQ. The ends lost 2 bases at V and 7 bases at J; junction bases unmatched: 5. On this clone: Its antigen is as yet unknown.

Tissue for this sample was collected about 2-4 cm from the breast tumor. This TCR derives from a person between 45 and 65 years old with breast cancer. The specimen was normal breast tissue next to the tumor. The chain uses TRBV5-1 and TRBJ2-2; 7 bases match TRBD2. The chain's CDR3 is CASSFGRGDGELFF. CDR3 in DNA: TGCGCCAGCAGCTTTGGACGGGGGGACGGGGAGCTGTTTTTT.